A single sample gave rise to the 32 T cell receptor beta chains below, sequenced in a study of cytomegalovirus exposure and HLA in healthy donors. Here immunoSEQ multiplex PCR was the method, and the copy in TCRdb shows in-frame clones only, minus some. The table has around 170,000 clones, about 85% seen once. The source material was PBMCs. These receptors all stem from a man aged 18 to 29 in good health and CMV-seropositive.

The genes are TRBV9 and TRBJ1-6, with D perhaps matching TRBD1 (5 bases). Germline values: CDR1 SGDLS, CDR2 YYNGEE. CDR3 length: 19 residues. Between the trimmed V and J ends, which lost 0 bases and 2 bases, there was a span of 18 bases. CDR3 sequence reads: CASSVATVRVDTYNSPLHF. CDR3 nucleotides: TGTGCCAGCAGCGTAGCTACTGTAAGGGTGGACACCTATAATTCACCCCTCCACTTT. Complete variable domain (other parts from reference TRBV9 and TRBJ1-6): DSGVTQTPKHLITATGQRVTLRCSPRSGDLSVYWYQQSLDQGLQFLIQYYNGEERAKGNILERFSAQQFPDLHSELNLSSLELGDSALYFCASSVATVRVDTYNSPLHFGNGTRLTVT.

As regards this clone: Other DNA sequences of this sample code for an identical CDR3. V is TRBV5-1 and J is TRBJ2-1; the D gene is possibly TRBD2 (5 bases). Germline V gene lookup returns CDR1 SGHRS and CDR2 YFSETQ. The CDR3 sequence is 14 residues long. V lost 1 base and J 4 bases, leaving 9 bases between the germline ends. The DNA for the CDR3 is TGCGCCAGCAGCTTGCTAGCCCCATACAATGAGCAGTTCTTC. Encoded protein: CASSLLAPYNEQFF.

The chain joins TRBV5-5 to TRBJ1-5; no firm D call. Deletions cut 1 base from V and 5 bases from J, with 7 bases between. CDR1 and CDR2 (germline): SGHKS, YYEKEE (reference sequence). The CDR3 has 13 amino acids. In nucleotides, the CDR3 is TGTGCCAGCAGCTTGAACCAGGATCAGCCCCAGCATTTT. Its protein is CASSLNQDQPQHF. The variable domain in full, completed from reference TRBV5-5 and TRBJ1-5, reads DAGVTQSPTHLIKTRGQQVTLRCSPISGHKSVSWYQQVLGQGPQFIFQYYEKEERGRGNFPDRFSARQFPNYSSELNVNALLLGDSALYLCASSLNQDQPQHFGDGTRLSIL.

Remarks on this clone: Within the sample, other DNA sequences also encode this same CDR3. The chain couples TRBV6-1 to TRBJ2-1, with 7 bases matching TRBD2. Germline V gives CDR1 MNHNS, CDR2 SASEGT. The CDR3 runs 15 residues. V lost 4 bases and J lost 0; bases outside the gene matches: 3. The CDR3 sequence: CASSGVAGSYNEQFF. The CDR3 DNA reads TGTGCCAGCAGTGGAGTAGCGGGCTCCTACAATGAGCAGTTCTTC.

The chain couples TRBV9 to TRBJ2-1; 12 bases fit TRBD2. The CDR3 contains 16 residues. Trimming took 0 bases from V and 8 from J; bases not matched to a gene: 6. Germline V gives CDR1 SGDLS, CDR2 YYNGEE. The CDR3 loop is CASSVVPSGGADEQFF. For the CDR3, the DNA is TGTGCCAGCAGCGTAGTCCCTAGCGGGGGGGCCGATGAGCAGTTCTTC.

The V and J genes are TRBV5-1 and TRBJ2-6; 8 bases align to TRBD1. V lost 6 bases and J lost 0; bases outside the gene matches: 8. This CDR3 has 17 residues. Germline V gene data show CDR1 as SGHRS and CDR2 as YFSETQ. In DNA, the CDR3 is TGCGCCAGCACCCAAGGGACAGGACGCTCTGGGGCCAACGTCCTGACTTTC. It is translated as CASTQGTGRSGANVLTF.

This clone showed up just once. This chain connects TRBV7-9 to TRBJ2-1; D is perhaps TRBD2 (5 bases). V dropped 4 bases and J dropped 4 bases, with 8 bases sitting between them. From germline, CDR1 is SEHNR and CDR2 FQNEAQ (reference sequence). The CDR3 contains 13 residues. The CDR3 sequence: CASSSTRYNEQFF. The CDR3 region has the DNA TGTGCCAGCAGCTCCACTAGATACAATGAGCAGTTCTTC. Looking up the rest from reference TRBV7-9 and TRBJ2-1 gives the full variable domain: DTGVSQNPRHKITKRGQNVTFRCDPISEHNRLYWYRQTLGQGPEFLTYFQNEAQLEKSRLLSDRFSAERPKGSFSTLEIQRTEQGDSAMYLCASSSTRYNEQFFGPGTRLTVL.

This chain joins TRBV19 and TRBJ2-3; maybe TRBD1 (6 bases). This CDR3 comprises 15 residues. V gave up 10 bases and J gave up 5 bases, with 22 bases separating them. CDR1 is LNHDA, CDR2 SQIVND, per germline (reference sequence). CDR3 bases: TGTGCCACCAAGGGCGACAGGTCAATAGGAGATACGCAGTATTTT. Translated, it gives CATKGDRSIGDTQYF.

Comments on this clone: A junction boundary mismatches the germline segment, possibly from a read error. The chain combines TRBV7-2 with TRBJ1-5, with a weak D call TRBD1 (6 bases). Germline V gene sequence: CDR1 SGHTA, CDR2 FQGNSA. The CDR3 sequence is 14 residues long. The CDR3 reads CASSIAGWKGAQHF. The CDR3 bases are TGTGCCAGCAGCATAGCGGGCTGGAAGGGGGCCCAGCATTTT. Complete variable domain (other parts from reference TRBV7-2 and TRBJ1-5): GAGVSQSPSNKVTEKGKDVELRCDPISGHTALYWYRQSLGQGLEFLIYFQGNSAPDKSGLPSDRFSAERTGGSVSTLTIQRTQQEDSAVYLCASSIAGWKGAQHFGDGTRLSIL.

The chain combines TRBV28 with TRBJ2-1, with 8 bases that match TRBD2. The J segment lost 7 bases and the V segment lost 2 bases, leaving 7 bases of the junction unmatched. CDR1 and CDR2 (germline): MDHEN, SYDVKM. CDR3 length: 15 amino acids. The DNA for the CDR3 is TGTGCCAGCAGTTTAACGGGAGGGGGTTTGAATGAGCAGTTCTTC. Protein product: CASSLTGGGLNEQFF.

This chain links TRBV14 with TRBJ2-2; 7 nucleotides align to TRBD2. This CDR3 is built from 16 residues. The germline CDR1 and CDR2 sequences are SGHDN and FVKESK. J lost 0 bases, V lost 6 bases, and 7 bases had no gene match. CDR3 region: CASRQSGVPNTGELFF. The DNA of the CDR3 is TGTGCCAGCAGACAGAGCGGGGTCCCGAACACCGGGGAGCTGTTTTTT.

V is TRBV29-1 and J is TRBJ2-7, with D unclear. Germline V gene data show CDR1 as SQVTM and CDR2 as ANQGSEA. Trimming shortened V by 0 bases and J by 1 base, and 10 bases separated the two germline ends. The CDR3 consists of 14 residues. The CDR3 region has the DNA TGCAGCGTTGAAGACACTCCCTTGTCCTACGAGCAGTACTTC. The encoded protein is CSVEDTPLSYEQYF.

The V gene is TRBV28, the J gene TRBJ2-3, with D tentatively TRBD2 (5 bases). The CDR3 runs 12 residues. Trimming left V 6 bases short and J 4 bases short, with 8 bases between. The germline V gene has CDR1 MDHEN and CDR2 SYDVKM. The CDR3 nucleotides read TGTGCCAGCAGCGAACTAGCAGATACGCAGTATTTT. This sequence encodes CASSELADTQYF.

The chain combines TRBV10-2 with TRBJ2-7, with 8 nucleotides matching TRBD2. Trimming cost V 3 bases and J 0 bases; bases outside gene matches: 7. This CDR3 region has 16 residues. Germline CDR1 reads WSHSY; CDR2 reads SAAADI. The CDR3 loop reads CASSDPGGWSSYEQYF. The CDR3 region has the DNA TGCGCCAGCAGTGATCCGGGGGGGTGGAGCTCCTACGAGCAGTACTTC.

This clone was recorded at least ten times. The sample holds other DNA sequences that translate to the same CDR3. The chain links TRBV6-5 to TRBJ2-7; 8 bases agree with TRBD2. The CDR3 runs 13 residues. The V segment lost 2 bases and the J segment 6 bases; nucleotides outside the gene matches: 3. CDR1 is MNHEY, CDR2 SVGAGI, per germline. The CDR3 region is CASSYRGGVEQYF. The DNA for the CDR3 is TGTGCCAGCAGTTACCGGGGGGGGGTCGAGCAGTACTTC.

The CDR3 reads CAWSGGGGPQGLSYNEQFF. In DNA form, the CDR3 reads TGTGCCTGGAGTGGGGGGGGAGGGCCCCAGGGTCTCTCCTACAATGAGCAGTTCTTC. The J gene is TRBJ2-1, the V gene TRBV30; 7 nucleotides agree with TRBD2. V dropped 1 base and J dropped 0; count of bases not matched to a gene: 15. The CDR3 extends over 19 amino acids. Germline V lookup: CDR1 GTSNPN, CDR2 SVGIG (reference sequence).

The genes are TRBV5-1 and TRBJ2-7, with 7 bases aligning to TRBD2. V was pared by 0 bases and J by 4 bases, with 10 bases of the junction left unmatched. Germline CDR1 and CDR2: SGHRS and YFSETQ. The CDR3 contains 16 residues. The CDR3 DNA reads as TGCGCCAGCAGCTTGGAAGGGCGGGGGAATCGTTACGAGCAGTACTTC. Amino acid sequence: CASSLEGRGNRYEQYF.

The CDR3 nucleotides are TGTGCCAGCAGCTCCCGGGGGGTCTACACCGGGGAGCTGTTTTTT. It codes for CASSSRGVYTGELFF. This chain connects TRBV5-4 to TRBJ2-2, with 7 bases that match TRBD2. The CDR3 is made up of 15 amino acids. The V segment lost 3 bases and the J segment 3 bases; nucleotides outside the gene matches: 5. The germline CDR1 and CDR2 sequences are SGHNT and YYREEE (reference sequence).

The rearrangement links TRBV7-9 to TRBJ2-7; D is possibly TRBD1 (5 bases). Germline values: CDR1 SEHNR, CDR2 FQNEAQ (reference sequence). This CDR3 is built from 12 residues. V lost 5 bases, J lost 6 bases, and 11 bases lay in between. The CDR3 nucleotides are TGTGCCAGCAGCAACGGACAATTCGAGCAGTACTTC. Translated, it gives CASSNGQFEQYF.

This rearrangement joins TRBV25-1 to TRBJ2-7, with D tentatively TRBD2 (5 bases). CDR1 is MGHDK, CDR2 SYGVNS, per germline. This CDR3 has 13 amino acids. V dropped 8 bases and J dropped 0 bases, with 11 bases sitting between them. CDR3 bases: TGTGCCAGCCCGGACTTTTGCTCCTACGAGCAGTACTTC. As protein: CASPDFCSYEQYF.

The V call is TRBV7-2, the J call TRBJ2-1; weak D call: TRBD2 (5 bases). The CDR3 loop spans 14 amino acids. Trimming removed 7 bases from V and 2 bases from J, with 12 bases in between. Looked up from germline, CDR1 is SGHTA and CDR2 is FQGNSA. In DNA, the CDR3 is TGTGCCAGCACGTCGGGGTATACCTACAATGAGCAGTTCTTC. It specifies CASTSGYTYNEQFF.

The gene calls are TRBV7-8 and TRBJ2-1; a weak D match, TRBD2 (6 bases). The length of the CDR3 is 14 residues. CDR1 is SGHVS, CDR2 FQNEAQ, per germline. Trimming left V 7 bases short and J 8 bases short, with 18 bases between. This chain's CDR3 is CASISGLAQDEQFF. The CDR3 region has the DNA TGTGCCAGCATCTCGGGACTCGCGCAGGATGAGCAGTTCTTC.

The V and J genes are TRBV19 and TRBJ2-3, with TRBD2 matching 9 bases. From germline, CDR1 is LNHDA and CDR2 SQIVND (reference sequence). Trimming removed 3 bases from V and 3 bases from J; junction bases left unmatched: 4. The CDR3 covers 15 residues. CDR3 protein: CASSMRREGTDTQYF. The CDR3, as DNA: TGTGCCAGTAGTATGAGGCGGGAGGGGACAGATACGCAGTATTTT.

This sequence joins TRBV27 and TRBJ1-6; weak D call: TRBD1 (5 bases). The V end was cut by 10 bases, the J end by 0 bases, with 19 bases between. The germline gives CDR1 MNHEY, CDR2 SMNVEV (reference sequence). There are 17 residues in the CDR3. The CDR3 is CATMRGLQSSYNSPLHF. CDR3 sequence (DNA): TGTGCCACCATGAGGGGACTCCAGAGCTCCTATAATTCACCCCTCCACTTT.

The chain has TRBV5-1 and TRBJ1-2; D uncertain. The V end was cut by 0 bases, the J end by 7 bases, with 10 bases between. The CDR3 is 13 amino acids. From germline, CDR1 is SGHRS and CDR2 YFSETQ. CDR3 in DNA: TGCGCCAGCAGCTTGGACGGGCGGGGTGGCTACACCTTC. Translating gives CASSLDGRGGYTF.

A single count supports this clone. This sequence joins TRBV5-6 and TRBJ2-6, with D possibly matching TRBD1 (6 bases). The CDR3 totals 15 residues. V lost 3 bases, J lost 1 base, and 8 bases lay in between. The germline gives CDR1 SGHDT, CDR2 YYEEEE. The DNA for the CDR3 is TGTGCCAGCAGCTCACAGGGATCTGGGGCCAACGTCCTGACTTTC. This encodes CASSSQGSGANVLTF.

The chain carries TRBV23-1 and TRBJ2-1; the match to TRBD2 covers 8 bases. TRBV23-1 falls under the ORF class, with uncertain function. With V trimmed by 4 bases and J by 7 bases, 9 bases remained unmatched. This CDR3 is built from 15 residues. This chain's CDR3 is CASSRERELVNEQFF. The CDR3 nucleotides read TGCGCCAGCAGTCGGGAGCGGGAGTTGGTGAATGAGCAGTTCTTC.

The V gene is TRBV27, the J gene TRBJ1-5; D might be TRBD1 (5 bases). Trimming removed 4 bases at V and 0 bases at J, with 13 bases between. Per the germline V gene, CDR1 is MNHEY and CDR2 is SMNVEV (reference sequence). This CDR3 is built from 16 residues. Here the CDR3 reads CASSSLQGASNQPQHF. The DNA of the CDR3 is TGTGCCAGCAGTTCCCTCCAGGGCGCTAGCAATCAGCCCCAGCATTTT.

The V gene is TRBV2, the J gene TRBJ2-3; 9 nucleotides align to TRBD2. CDR3 size: 17 residues. Germline trimming cut 4 bases from V and 2 bases from J; bases unmatched to any gene: 10. CDR1 and CDR2 from the germline V gene are SNHLY and FYNNEI. The DNA for the CDR3 is TGTGCCAGCAGTGTATTCTATGGCGGGAGGGCCACAGATACGCAGTATTTT. It translates to CASSVFYGGRATDTQYF.

The chain links TRBV2 to TRBJ2-7, with 7 bases identical to TRBD1. The CDR3 extends over 15 amino acids. CDR1 SNHLY and CDR2 FYNNEI come from the germline V gene. The V and J ends lost 4 bases and 5 bases, in that order; junction bases with no gene match: 11. This CDR3 reads CASSVHRGGEHEQYF. The CDR3 DNA reads as TGTGCCAGCAGTGTCCACAGGGGTGGGGAACACGAGCAGTACTTC.

This clone has a single count. The V gene is TRBV7-2, the J gene TRBJ1-2; D is ambiguous. The V gene's germline CDR1 is SGHTA and CDR2 FQGNSA. The CDR3 runs 13 residues. V was pared by 4 bases and J by 4 bases, with 10 bases between. The CDR3 sequence: CASSSDTVYGYTF. The CDR3, as DNA: TGTGCCAGCAGCTCCGACACGGTCTATGGCTACACCTTC.

The chain recombines TRBV27 with TRBJ2-6; D call uncertain. The germline V gene has CDR1 MNHEY and CDR2 SMNVEV (reference sequence). Trimming took off 3 bases at V and 4 bases at J, with 7 bases between the two ends. The CDR3 runs 14 residues. CDR3 region: CASSFGSGANVLTF. The DNA of the CDR3 is TGTGCCAGCAGTTTCGGGTCGGGGGCCAACGTCCTGACTTTC.